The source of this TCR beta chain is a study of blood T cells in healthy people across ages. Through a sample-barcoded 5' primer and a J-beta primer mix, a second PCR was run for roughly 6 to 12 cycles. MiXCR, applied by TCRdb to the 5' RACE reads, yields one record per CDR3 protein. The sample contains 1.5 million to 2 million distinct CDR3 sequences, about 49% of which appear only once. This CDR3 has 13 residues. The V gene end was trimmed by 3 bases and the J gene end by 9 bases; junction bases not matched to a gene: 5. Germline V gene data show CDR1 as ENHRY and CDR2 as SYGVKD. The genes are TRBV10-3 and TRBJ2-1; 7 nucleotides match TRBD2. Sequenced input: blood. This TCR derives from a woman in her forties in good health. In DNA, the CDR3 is TGTGCCATCAGTGATGCGGGGGATAGTGAGCAGTTCTTC. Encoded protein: CAISDAGDSEQFF.